The T cell receptor (beta chain) under discussion was sequenced for a study of T cell responses to AZD1222 COVID-19 vaccine. Study findings and constraints: Clonal diversity was possibly underestimated, and white British individuals and females predominated among donors. After the peak T cell response, and only then, were repertoires sampled. Regions 160-218 and 743-854 held dominance among vaccine-associated CD4 TCRs, which spanned spike. Baseline serostatus was positive in only a handful of AZD1222 recipients.

The V gene's germline CDR1 is SGHVS and CDR2 FNYEAQ. The CDR3 runs to 12 residues. V was pared by 1 base and J by 6 bases, with 7 bases between. Only in-frame clones appear in the TCRdb table, and some are missing; sequencing was by immunoSEQ multiplex PCR. Here the sample spans about 160,000 clones, around 90% being singletons. This clone was found many times. The antigen is not known. The specimen was peripheral blood, collected 28 days after the second AZD1222 dose. The V gene is TRBV7-6, the J gene TRBJ2-7, with no clear D. The origin of this receptor is an adult who received the AZD1222 COVID-19 vaccine. The CDR3 spells CASSLDPLEQYF. CDR3 bases: TGTGCCAGCAGCTTAGATCCCCTCGAGCAGTACTTC.